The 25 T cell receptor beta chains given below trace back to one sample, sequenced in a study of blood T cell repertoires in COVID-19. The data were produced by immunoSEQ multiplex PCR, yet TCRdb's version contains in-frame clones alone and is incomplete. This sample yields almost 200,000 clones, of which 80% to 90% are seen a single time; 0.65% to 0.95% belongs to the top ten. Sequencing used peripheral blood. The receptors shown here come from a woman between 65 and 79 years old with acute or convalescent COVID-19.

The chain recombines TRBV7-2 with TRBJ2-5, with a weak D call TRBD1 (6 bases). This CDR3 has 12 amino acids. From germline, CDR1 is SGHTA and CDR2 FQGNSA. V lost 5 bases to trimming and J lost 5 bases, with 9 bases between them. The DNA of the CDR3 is TGTGCCAGCAGCCCTACAGGGGAGACCCAGTACTTC. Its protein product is CASSPTGETQYF.

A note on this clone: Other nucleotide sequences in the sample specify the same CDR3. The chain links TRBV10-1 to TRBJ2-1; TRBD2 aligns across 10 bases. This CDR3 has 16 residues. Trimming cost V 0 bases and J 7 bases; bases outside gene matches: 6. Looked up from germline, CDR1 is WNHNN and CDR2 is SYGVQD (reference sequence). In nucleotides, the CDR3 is TGCGCCAGCAGTGAGTCAGGAGCGGGGGGGTATAATGAGCAGTTCTTC. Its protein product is CASSESGAGGYNEQFF.

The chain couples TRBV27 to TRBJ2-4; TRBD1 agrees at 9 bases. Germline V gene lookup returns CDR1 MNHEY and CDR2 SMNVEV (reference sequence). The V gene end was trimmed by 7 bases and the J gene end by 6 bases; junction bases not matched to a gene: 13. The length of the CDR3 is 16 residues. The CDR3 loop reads CASTVFGPGQGNIQYF. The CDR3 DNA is TGTGCCAGCACCGTTTTCGGGCCGGGACAGGGAAACATTCAGTACTTC.

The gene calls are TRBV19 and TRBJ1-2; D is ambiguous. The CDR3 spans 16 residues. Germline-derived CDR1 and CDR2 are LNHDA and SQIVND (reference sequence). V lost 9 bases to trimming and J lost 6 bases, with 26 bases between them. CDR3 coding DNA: TGTGCCAGCTATCCCGACGGTCTCGGTTACTATGATGGCTACACCTTC. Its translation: CASYPDGLGYYDGYTF.

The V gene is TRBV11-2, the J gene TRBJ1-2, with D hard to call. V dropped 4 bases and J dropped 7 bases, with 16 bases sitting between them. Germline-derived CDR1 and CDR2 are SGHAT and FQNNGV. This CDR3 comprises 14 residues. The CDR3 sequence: CASSSKSSRRGYTF. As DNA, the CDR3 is TGTGCCAGCAGCTCTAAATCATCCAGGCGTGGCTACACCTTC.

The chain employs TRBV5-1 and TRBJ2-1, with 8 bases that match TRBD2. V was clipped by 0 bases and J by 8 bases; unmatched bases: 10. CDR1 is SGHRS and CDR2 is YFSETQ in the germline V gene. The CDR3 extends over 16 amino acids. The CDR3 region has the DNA TGCGCCAGCAGCTTGGGGCTTCTAGCGGGCAGGGATGAGCAGTTCTTC. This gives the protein CASSLGLLAGRDEQFF.

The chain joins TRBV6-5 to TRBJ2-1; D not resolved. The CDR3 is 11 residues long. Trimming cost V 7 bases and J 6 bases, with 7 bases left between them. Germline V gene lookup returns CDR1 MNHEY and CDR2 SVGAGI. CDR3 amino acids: CASTYSNEQFF. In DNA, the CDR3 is TGTGCCAGCACGTACAGCAATGAGCAGTTCTTC.

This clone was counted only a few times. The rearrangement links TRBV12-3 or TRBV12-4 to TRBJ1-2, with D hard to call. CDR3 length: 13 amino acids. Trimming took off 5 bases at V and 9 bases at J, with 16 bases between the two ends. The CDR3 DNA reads TGTGCCAGCAGTCCTCTTCGTCCGGGGAGCTACACCTTC. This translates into CASSPLRPGSYTF.

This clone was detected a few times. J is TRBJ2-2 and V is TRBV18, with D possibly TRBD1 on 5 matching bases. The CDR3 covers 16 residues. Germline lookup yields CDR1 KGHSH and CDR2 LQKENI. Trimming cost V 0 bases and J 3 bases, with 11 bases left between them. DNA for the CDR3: TGTGCCAGCTCACCACCAGGCAGGGCCCACACCGGGGAGCTGTTTTTT. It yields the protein CASSPPGRAHTGELFF.

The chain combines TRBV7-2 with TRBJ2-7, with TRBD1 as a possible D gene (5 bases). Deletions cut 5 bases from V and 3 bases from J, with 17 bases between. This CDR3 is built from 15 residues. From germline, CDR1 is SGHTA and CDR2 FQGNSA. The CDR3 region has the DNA TGTGCCAGCAGCCAGAGCAGCGACACAGGCTACGAGCAGTACTTC. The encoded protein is CASSQSSDTGYEQYF.

The CDR3 sequence is CASRASSYNEQFF. CDR3 sequence (DNA): TGTGCCAGCAGGGCCAGCTCCTACAATGAGCAGTTCTTC. The chain combines TRBV6-5 with TRBJ2-1; D not resolved. Trimming removed 6 bases at V and 0 bases at J, with 6 bases between. CDR3 length equals 13 residues. Germline V gene data show CDR1 as MNHEY and CDR2 as SVGAGI.

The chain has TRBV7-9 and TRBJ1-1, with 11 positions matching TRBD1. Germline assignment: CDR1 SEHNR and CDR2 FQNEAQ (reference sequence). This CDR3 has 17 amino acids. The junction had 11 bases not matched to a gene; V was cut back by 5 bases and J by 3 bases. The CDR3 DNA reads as TGTGCCAGCAGCCTGGCCCCCGGACAGGGGGCGCACACTGAAGCTTTCTTT. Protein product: CASSLAPGQGAHTEAFF.

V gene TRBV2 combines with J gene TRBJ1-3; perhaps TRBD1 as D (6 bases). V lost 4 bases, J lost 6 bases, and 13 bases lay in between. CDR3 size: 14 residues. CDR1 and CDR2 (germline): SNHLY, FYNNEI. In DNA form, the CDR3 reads TGTGCCAGCAGTGGGCCGAAGGGGGAAAACACCATATATTTT. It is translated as CASSGPKGENTIYF.

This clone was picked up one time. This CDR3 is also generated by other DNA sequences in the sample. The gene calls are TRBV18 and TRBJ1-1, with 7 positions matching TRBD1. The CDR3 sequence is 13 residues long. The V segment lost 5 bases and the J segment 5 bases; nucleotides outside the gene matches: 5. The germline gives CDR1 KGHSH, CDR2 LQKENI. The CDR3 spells CASSNQGGTEAFF. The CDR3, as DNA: TGTGCCAGCTCAAATCAGGGGGGAACTGAAGCTTTCTTT.

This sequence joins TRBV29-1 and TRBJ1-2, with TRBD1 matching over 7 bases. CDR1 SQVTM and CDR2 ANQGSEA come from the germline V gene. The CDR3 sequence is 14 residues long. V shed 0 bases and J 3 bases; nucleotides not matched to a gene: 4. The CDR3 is CSVEEGQRDYGYTF. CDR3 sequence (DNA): TGCAGCGTTGAAGAGGGACAGAGGGACTATGGCTACACCTTC.

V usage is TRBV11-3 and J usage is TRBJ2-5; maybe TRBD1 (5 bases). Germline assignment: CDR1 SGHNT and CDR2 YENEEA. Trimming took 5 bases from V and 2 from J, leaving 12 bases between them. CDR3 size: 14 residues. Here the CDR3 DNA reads TGTGCCAGCAGCCCCTCGGCAGGGCAAGAGACCCAGTACTTC. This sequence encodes CASSPSAGQETQYF.

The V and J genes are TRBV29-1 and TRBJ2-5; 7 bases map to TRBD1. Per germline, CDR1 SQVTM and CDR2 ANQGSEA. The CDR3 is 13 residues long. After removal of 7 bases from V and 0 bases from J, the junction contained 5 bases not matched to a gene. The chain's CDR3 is CSARQGYQETQYF. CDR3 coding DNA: TGCAGCGCGAGACAGGGATACCAAGAGACCCAGTACTTC.

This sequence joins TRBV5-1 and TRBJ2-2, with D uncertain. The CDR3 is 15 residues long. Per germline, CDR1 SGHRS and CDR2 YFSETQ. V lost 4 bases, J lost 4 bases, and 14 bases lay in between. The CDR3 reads CASSPGTFSTGELFF. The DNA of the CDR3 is TGCGCCAGCAGCCCTGGTACATTCTCCACCGGGGAGCTGTTTTTT.

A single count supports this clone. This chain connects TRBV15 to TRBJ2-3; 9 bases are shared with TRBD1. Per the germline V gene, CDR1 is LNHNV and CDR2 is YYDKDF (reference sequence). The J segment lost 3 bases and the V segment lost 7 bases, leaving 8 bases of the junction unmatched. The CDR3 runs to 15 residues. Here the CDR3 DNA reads TGTGCCACCACCCCGGGACAGGGTTGGACAGATACGCAGTATTTT. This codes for CATTPGQGWTDTQYF.

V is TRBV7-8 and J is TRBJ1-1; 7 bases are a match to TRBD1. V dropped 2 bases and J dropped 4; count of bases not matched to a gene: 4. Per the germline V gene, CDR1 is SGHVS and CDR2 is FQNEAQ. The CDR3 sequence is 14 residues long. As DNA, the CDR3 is TGTGCCAGCAGCTTAAGACAGGGAGGCACTGAAGCTTTCTTT. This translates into CASSLRQGGTEAFF.

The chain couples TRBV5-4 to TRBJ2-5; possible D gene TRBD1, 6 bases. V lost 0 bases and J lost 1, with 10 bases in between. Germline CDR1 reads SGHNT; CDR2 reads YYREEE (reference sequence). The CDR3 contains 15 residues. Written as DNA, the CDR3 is TGTGCCAGCAGCTTGGGAACAGGGCCCCAAGAGACCCAGTACTTC. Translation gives CASSLGTGPQETQYF. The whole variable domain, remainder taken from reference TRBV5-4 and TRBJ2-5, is ETGVTQSPTHLIKTRGQQVTLRCSSQSGHNTVSWYQQALGQGPQFIFQYYREEENGRGNFPPRFSGLQFPNYSSELNVNALELDDSALYLCASSLGTGPQETQYFGPGTRLLVL.

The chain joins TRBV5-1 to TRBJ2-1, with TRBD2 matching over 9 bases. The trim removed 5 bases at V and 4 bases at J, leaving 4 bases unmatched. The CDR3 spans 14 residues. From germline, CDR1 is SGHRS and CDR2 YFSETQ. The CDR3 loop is CASRSGGPYNEQFF. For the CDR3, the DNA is TGCGCCAGCAGGAGCGGGGGGCCGTACAATGAGCAGTTCTTC. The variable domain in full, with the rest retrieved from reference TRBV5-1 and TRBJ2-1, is KAGVTQTPRYLIKTRGQQVTLSCSPISGHRSVSWYQQTPGQGLQFLFEYFSETQRNKGNFPGRFSGRQFSNSRSEMNVSTLELGDSALYLCASRSGGPYNEQFFGPGTRLTVL.

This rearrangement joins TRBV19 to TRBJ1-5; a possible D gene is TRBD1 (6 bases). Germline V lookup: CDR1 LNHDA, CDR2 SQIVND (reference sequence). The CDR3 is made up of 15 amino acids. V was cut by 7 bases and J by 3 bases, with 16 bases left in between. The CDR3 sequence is CASNVLWTVNQPQHF. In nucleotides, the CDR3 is TGTGCCAGTAACGTCCTGTGGACAGTCAATCAGCCCCAGCATTTT.

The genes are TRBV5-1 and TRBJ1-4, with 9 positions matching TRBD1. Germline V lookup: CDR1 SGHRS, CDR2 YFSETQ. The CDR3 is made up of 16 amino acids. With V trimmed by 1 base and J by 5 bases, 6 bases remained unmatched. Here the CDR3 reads CASSLTGGSANEKLFF. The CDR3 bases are TGCGCCAGCAGCTTGACAGGGGGCAGCGCCAATGAAAAACTGTTTTTT.

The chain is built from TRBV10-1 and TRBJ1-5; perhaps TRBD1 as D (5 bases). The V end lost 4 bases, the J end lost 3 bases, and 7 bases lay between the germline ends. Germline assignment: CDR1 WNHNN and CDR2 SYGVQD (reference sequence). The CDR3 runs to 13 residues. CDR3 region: CASSAGINQPQHF. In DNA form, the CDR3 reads TGCGCCAGCAGTGCAGGGATCAATCAGCCCCAGCATTTT.